Listed here are 22 T cell receptor beta chains from one sample, sequenced in a study of shared clonotypes between healthy human individuals. Some clones are missing from TCRdb's copy, which holds only in-frame ones; the method was immunoSEQ multiplex PCR. The data hold around 2.5 million clones, with under 95% observed a single time. Sequencing was carried out using naive CD4+ T cells from PBMCs. Subset: CD45RA+ positively selected. Source of these receptors: a young man in good health. Some clones in this sample may be carry-over from other donors' samples.

The CDR3 region is CASENVAGPLYNEQFF. CDR3 nucleotide sequence: TGTGCCAGCGAGAACGTAGCGGGACCCCTGTACAATGAGCAGTTCTTC. This sequence joins TRBV19 and TRBJ2-1; TRBD2 agrees at 8 bases. V lost 9 bases and J lost 4; bases outside the gene matches: 14. Per the germline V gene, CDR1 is LNHDA and CDR2 is SQIVND (reference sequence). The CDR3 extends over 16 amino acids.

This chain connects TRBV6-6 to TRBJ1-2; 8 bases line up with TRBD1. With V trimmed by 6 bases and J by 3 bases, 3 bases remained unmatched. Germline-derived CDR1 and CDR2 are MNHNY and SVGAGI (reference sequence). The length of the CDR3 is 13 residues. For the CDR3, the DNA is TGTGCCAGCAGACCGACAGGGGACTATGGCTACACCTTC. Residues: CASRPTGDYGYTF.

V is TRBV6-5 and J is TRBJ2-3; D uncertain. Trimming removed 1 base from V and 0 bases from J, with 8 bases in between. The CDR3 spans 15 residues. Germline V gives CDR1 MNHEY, CDR2 SVGAGI. CDR3 nucleotide sequence: TGTGCCAGCAGTTACTATGCGCCTAGCACAGATACGCAGTATTTT. Translated, it gives CASSYYAPSTDTQYF.

V and J are TRBV28 and TRBJ1-3; D ambiguous. The germline V gene has CDR1 MDHEN and CDR2 SYDVKM. The CDR3 length is 12 residues. V lost 5 bases and J 0 bases, leaving 2 bases between the germline ends. CDR3 protein: CASSTSGNTIYF. The CDR3 coding sequence is TGTGCCAGCAGTACCTCTGGAAACACCATATATTTT.

This chain joins TRBV5-4 and TRBJ1-2; TRBD1 is a possible D gene (5 bases). Germline V gene lookup returns CDR1 SGHNT and CDR2 YYREEE (reference sequence). Trimming removed 2 bases from V and 8 bases from J, with 22 bases in between. This CDR3 contains 16 residues. The CDR3 DNA is TGTGCCAGCAGCTTTGGGGGAGGCTCTATGGTGGTCGGCTACACCTTC. Translation gives CASSFGGGSMVVGYTF.

V and J are TRBV21-1 and TRBJ2-7; the table's D call TRBD1 went unverified against the DNA. TRBV21-1 is marked as a pseudogene. This CDR3 has 17 amino acids. Written as DNA, the CDR3 is TGTGCCAGCAGCATGGACAGGGGGCTTATGGTACCCTACGAGCAGTACTTC. It encodes CASSMDRGLMVPYEQYF.

The chain carries TRBV19 and TRBJ1-2, with a tentative D call TRBD1 (6 bases). Germline values: CDR1 LNHDA, CDR2 SQIVND (reference sequence). Trimming cost V 5 bases and J 4 bases, with 14 bases left between them. This CDR3 is built from 14 residues. The CDR3 DNA is TGTGCCAGTAGTGGGCGGACAGAGATCTATGGCTACACCTTC. Encoded protein: CASSGRTEIYGYTF.

V gene TRBV6-1 combines with J gene TRBJ2-2; the match to TRBD2 covers 8 bases. The CDR3 contains 16 residues. CDR1 MNHNS and CDR2 SASEGT come from the germline V gene. V trimming: 4 bases; J trimming: 7 bases; junction bases outside the gene matches: 11. The CDR3 spells CASSVQAGEWGGELFF. Here the CDR3 DNA reads TGTGCCAGCAGTGTCCAAGCGGGAGAGTGGGGCGGGGAGCTGTTTTTT.

The chain uses TRBV7-9 and TRBJ2-2, with D perhaps given as TRBD1 or TRBD2 (5 bases each). The CDR3 loop spans 15 amino acids. Trimming shortened V by 1 base and J by 4 bases, and 10 bases separated the two germline ends. The V gene's germline CDR1 is SEHNR and CDR2 FQNEAQ (reference sequence). CDR3 sequence reads: CASSLVSGPTGELFF. The CDR3 coding sequence is TGTGCCAGCAGCTTAGTTTCGGGACCCACCGGGGAGCTGTTTTTT.

The chain has TRBV16 and TRBJ2-1; D unresolved. V was cut by 2 bases and J by 7 bases, with 9 bases left in between. The germline V gene encodes CDR1 KGHSY and CDR2 FQNENV. The CDR3 length is 13 residues. DNA for the CDR3: TGTGCCAGCAGCCAAGTTAAGGGTAATGAGCAGTTCTTC. Translated: CASSQVKGNEQFF.

The rearrangement uses TRBV5-1 and TRBJ2-3; 10 bases are a match to TRBD2. CDR3 length equals 18 residues. In germline, CDR1 is SGHRS, CDR2 YFSETQ. Trimming took 0 bases from V and 0 from J; bases not matched to a gene: 7. The CDR3 DNA reads as TGCGCCAGCAGCTTGGGGCTAGCGGGAGTAGGAAGCACAGATACGCAGTATTTT. It yields the protein CASSLGLAGVGSTDTQYF.

The chain carries TRBV30 and TRBJ2-5; D is ambiguous. Between the trimmed V and J ends, which lost 1 base and 6 bases, there was a span of 6 bases. Germline CDR1 reads GTSNPN; CDR2 reads SVGIG (reference sequence). The CDR3 contains 11 residues. The CDR3 region is CAWSGQKTQYF. The CDR3 coding sequence is TGTGCCTGGAGTGGCCAGAAGACCCAGTACTTC.

This chain uses TRBV5-1 with TRBJ2-7; D is ambiguous. Between the trimmed V and J ends, which lost 0 bases and 5 bases, there was a span of 12 bases. The germline V gene has CDR1 SGHRS and CDR2 YFSETQ. This CDR3 region has 14 residues. This chain's CDR3 is CASSLGQVRHEQYF. In nucleotides, the CDR3 is TGCGCCAGCAGCTTGGGGCAGGTTCGGCACGAGCAGTACTTC.

This sequence joins TRBV5-5 and TRBJ2-7; TRBD1 agrees at 8 bases. This CDR3 contains 15 residues. The V gene end was trimmed by 0 bases and the J gene end by 2 bases; junction bases not matched to a gene: 4. From germline, CDR1 is SGHKS and CDR2 YYEKEE (reference sequence). CDR3 loop: CASSLDGQGPYEQYF. As DNA, the CDR3 is TGTGCCAGCAGCTTGGACGGACAGGGACCCTACGAGCAGTACTTC.

On this clone: In the same sample, other DNA sequences code for this CDR3. This chain links TRBV28 with TRBJ1-5; D gene uncertain. V shed 5 bases and J shed 7 bases, with 12 bases lying between them. The CDR3 length is 13 residues. Germline assignment: CDR1 MDHEN and CDR2 SYDVKM. The CDR3 DNA sequence: TGTGCCAGCAGTCTCACCGGTTACCAGCCCCAGCATTTT. It codes for CASSLTGYQPQHF.

The J gene is TRBJ1-4, the V gene TRBV5-6, with D maybe TRBD1 (5 bases). This CDR3 has 14 residues. The V gene's germline CDR1 is SGHDT and CDR2 YYEEEE. Trimming pared 4 bases from V and 4 bases from J, leaving 11 bases between. The CDR3 sequence is CASSRRGRNEKLFF. The DNA of the CDR3 is TGTGCCAGCAGCCGCCGGGGACGTAATGAAAAACTGTTTTTT.

The J gene is TRBJ2-2, the V gene TRBV30, with a tentative D call TRBD1 (6 bases). Per germline, CDR1 GTSNPN and CDR2 SVGIG (reference sequence). The length of the CDR3 is 14 residues. The V gene lost 8 bases and the J gene lost 3 bases, with 16 bases spanning the gap. CDR3 residues: CASENREYTGELFF. The CDR3 DNA reads as TGTGCCAGCGAAAACAGGGAGTACACCGGGGAGCTGTTTTTT.

The chain joins TRBV28 to TRBJ1-5, with D uncertain. CDR1 and CDR2 from the germline V gene are MDHEN and SYDVKM. Trimming removed 8 bases at V and 5 bases at J, with 7 bases between. The CDR3 has 11 residues. CDR3 residues: CASGLHQPQHF. As DNA, the CDR3 is TGTGCCAGCGGTCTCCATCAGCCCCAGCATTTT.

V gene TRBV2 combines with J gene TRBJ2-1, with no clear D. Germline CDR1 reads SNHLY; CDR2 reads FYNNEI. The CDR3 sequence is 15 residues long. Trimming shortened V by 7 bases and J by 0 bases, and 13 bases separated the two germline ends. This CDR3 is CASNPLQSSYNEQFF. For the CDR3, the DNA is TGTGCCAGCAACCCCCTGCAGAGCTCCTACAATGAGCAGTTCTTC.

The V and J genes are TRBV7-8 and TRBJ2-5, with TRBD1 matching 7 bases. Germline CDR1 SGHVS, CDR2 FQNEAQ. Unmatched junction bases numbered 4, after V lost 5 bases and J lost 1 base. The CDR3 loop spans 14 amino acids. CDR3 nucleotides: TGTGCCAGCAGCATACAGGGGCTCCAAGAGACCCAGTACTTC. This translates into CASSIQGLQETQYF. Based on the CDR3 plus reference TRBV7-8 and TRBJ2-5, the full variable domain is GAGVSQSPRYKVAKRGQDVALRCDPISGHVSLFWYQQALGQGPEFLTYFQNEAQLDKSGLPSDRFFAERPEGSVSTLKIQRTQQEDSAVYLCASSIQGLQETQYFGPGTRLLVL.

The CDR3 sequence is CASSEFRDPNTGELFF. As DNA, the CDR3 is TGTGCCAGCAGCGAATTCAGGGATCCGAACACCGGGGAGCTGTTTTTT. The gene calls are TRBV7-2 and TRBJ2-2, with D maybe TRBD1 (5 bases). CDR3 size: 16 residues. Germline loops: CDR1 SGHTA, CDR2 FQGNSA. Trimming took 5 bases from V and 0 from J, leaving 13 bases between them.

This sequence joins TRBV6-7 and TRBJ2-5; a weak D match, TRBD2 (5 bases). TRBV6-7 is reported as an ORF; its role is uncertain. The length of the CDR3 is 16 residues. Trimming removed 6 bases from V and 0 bases from J, with 17 bases in between. The CDR3 DNA sequence: TGTGCCAGCAGCCAAGACCCTAGGAGGTACCAAGAGACCCAGTACTTC. Translation gives CASSQDPRRYQETQYF.